The 20 T cell receptor beta chains below come from one sample, sequenced in a study of blood T cells in healthy people across ages. Together with a sample-barcoded 5' primer, a J-beta primer mix was included in a second PCR lasting 7 to 11 cycles. TCRdb reprocessed the 5' RACE reads via MiXCR and lists one record per CDR3 protein. Of around 990,000 distinct CDR3 sequences in the sample, approximately 26% were seen once. These data were also filed under a second study, of T cells of mothers and their children.

The sample taken for sequencing was blood. The receptors derive from a girl aged 2 to 10 in good health.

There are a few counts of this clonotype. The chain joins TRBV12-3 or TRBV12-4 to TRBJ1-2; D gene uncertain. V was clipped by 6 bases and J by 2 bases, with 16 bases between them. CDR3 size: 15 residues. The CDR3 here is CASSPYATDNYGYTF. The CDR3 DNA is TGTGCCAGCAGCCCCTATGCCACCGACAACTATGGCTACACCTTC.

The V gene is TRBV5-1, the J gene TRBJ2-5, with TRBD2 matching over 12 bases. The DNA end favors TRBJ2-1, so the J call may be wrong. Germline CDR1 and CDR2: SGHRS and YFSETQ. The CDR3 consists of 17 residues. The CDR3 bases are TGCGCCAGCAGCTGGCTAGCGGGGGGGCCGTCAGGTGATGAGCAGTTCTTC. Translated: CASSWLAGGPSGDEQFF.

This clonotype was detected only a few times. V gene TRBV11-2 combines with J gene TRBJ2-7; D ambiguous. The germline V gene has CDR1 SGHAT and CDR2 FQNNGV. V lost 3 bases, J lost 5 bases, and 8 bases lay in between. The CDR3 is 12 amino acids. CDR3 region: CASSFLSHEQYF. CDR3 coding DNA: TGTGCCAGCAGCTTCTTATCGCACGAGCAGTACTTC.

The chain carries TRBV7-6 and TRBJ2-7, with 14 nucleotides matching TRBD2. The CDR3 consists of 17 residues. V lost 5 bases to trimming and J lost 5 bases; unmatched junction nucleotides: 11. CDR1 and CDR2 (germline): SGHVS, FNYEAQ. The CDR3 nucleotides are TGTGCCAGCAGCCTCGGGACTAGCGGGAGTGTGGAAAACGAGCAGTACTTC. It yields the protein CASSLGTSGSVENEQYF.

The table lists this clonotype with a few counts. The genes are TRBV27 and TRBJ1-3, with D uncertain. The CDR3 runs 14 residues. CDR1 and CDR2 from the germline V gene are MNHEY and SMNVEV (reference sequence). V shed 6 bases and J shed 4 bases, with 13 bases lying between them. DNA of the CDR3: TGTGCCAGCAGCCGACTGGGGAACGGAAACACCATATATTTT. This gives the protein CASSRLGNGNTIYF.

CDR3 sequence reads: CSAREGGGIYNEQFF. CDR3 coding DNA: TGCAGTGCTAGAGAGGGCGGGGGGATCTACAATGAGCAGTTCTTC. The chain combines TRBV20-1 with TRBJ2-1; TRBD2 matches at 8 bases. Unmatched junction bases numbered 4, after V lost 0 bases and J lost 3 bases. Germline V gene sequence: CDR1 DFQATT, CDR2 SNEGSKA (reference sequence). The CDR3 loop spans 15 amino acids.

This clonotype occurred a few times. The gene calls are TRBV29-1 and TRBJ1-1; TRBD1 might be the D (5 bases). The germline V and J ends were trimmed by 0 bases and 11 bases, with 13 bases remaining between them. Germline loops: CDR1 SQVTM, CDR2 ANQGSEA. The CDR3 is 12 residues long. CDR3 loop: CSVEEPGTAAFF. The CDR3 DNA follows: TGCAGCGTTGAAGAGCCCGGGACCGCGGCTTTCTTT.

This clonotype has only a few counts. This chain joins TRBV6-1 and TRBJ2-1; D is unresolved. The J call is in doubt because the DNA end fits TRBJ2-5 better. The CDR3 sequence is 14 residues long. The germline V gene encodes CDR1 MNHNS and CDR2 SASEGT. The CDR3 DNA reads as TGTGCCAGCATTGACGAAACTGCGGTTGGTGGCCAGTACTTC. Its protein is CASIDETAVGGQYF.

Only a few counts were recorded for this clonotype. The V call is TRBV7-2, the J call TRBJ1-2; D is unresolved. The CDR3 runs to 17 residues. The germline V gene has CDR1 SGHTA and CDR2 FQGNSA. Between the trimmed V and J ends, which lost 5 bases and 1 base, there was a span of 20 bases. CDR3 DNA sequence: TGTGCCAGCAGCCCATTCGGTGGTCTGGGCTTTAACTATGGCTACACCTTC. It codes for CASSPFGGLGFNYGYTF.

The table lists this clonotype with a few counts. The chain joins TRBV7-2 to TRBJ2-7; TRBD1 aligns across 7 bases. V shed 5 bases, J shed 3 bases, and the junction held 7 bases outside the gene matches. The CDR3 consists of 14 residues. Germline V lookup: CDR1 SGHTA, CDR2 FQGNSA. DNA of the CDR3: TGTGCCAGCAGCGCTAGAAGGGACAGCTACGAGCAGTACTTC. Its protein is CASSARRDSYEQYF.

J is TRBJ2-5 and V is TRBV7-9; 9 nucleotides align to TRBD2. The J call may be mistaken, given a closer DNA end match to TRBJ2-7. The CDR3 is 19 residues long. Per the germline V gene, CDR1 is SEHNR and CDR2 is FQNEAQ (reference sequence). The CDR3 sequence is CASSSYPHPTSGPSYEQYF. DNA for the CDR3: TGTGCCAGCAGCTCTTACCCCCACCCGACTAGCGGCCCCTCCTACGAGCAGTACTTC.

This clonotype has a handful of counts. The chain uses TRBV27 and TRBJ2-5, with a possible D match to TRBD2 (6 bases). In germline, CDR1 is MNHEY, CDR2 SMNVEV (reference sequence). The CDR3 spans 15 residues. V was trimmed by 2 bases and J by 3 bases, leaving 13 bases between them. The CDR3 DNA follows: TGTGCCAGCAGTTTAGGTGCTAGCGCCGAAGAGACCCAGTACTTC. Translated: CASSLGASAEETQYF.

CDR3 coding DNA: TGTGCCAGCAGTGAATTGAGGGGTGAGCAGTTCTTC. Translated: CASSELRGEQFF. The chain has TRBV2 and TRBJ2-1; D is tentatively TRBD1 or TRBD2 (5 bases each). Per germline, CDR1 SNHLY and CDR2 FYNNEI. Trimming took off 2 bases at V and 9 bases at J, with 8 bases between the two ends. This CDR3 has 12 amino acids.

This clonotype was counted a few times. The chain combines TRBV4-2 with TRBJ1-1, with a tentative D call TRBD1 (5 bases). CDR3 length: 15 amino acids. V gave up 0 bases and J gave up 1 base, with 9 bases separating them. CDR1 LGHNA and CDR2 YNFKEQ come from the germline V gene. CDR3 sequence (DNA): TGTGCCAGCAGCCAAGAGTCGGGGGAGAACACTGAAGCTTTCTTT. Translation: CASSQESGENTEAFF.

The chain links TRBV5-1 to TRBJ2-1; TRBD1 agrees at 7 bases. The CDR3 spans 14 residues. V shed 3 bases and J 4 bases; nucleotides not matched to a gene: 4. Germline V gene lookup returns CDR1 SGHRS and CDR2 YFSETQ. The CDR3 is CASSSSDRYNEQFF. CDR3 in DNA: TGCGCCAGCAGCTCCTCGGACAGGTACAATGAGCAGTTCTTC. Together with reference TRBV5-1 and TRBJ2-1, the CDR3 gives the full variable domain: KAGVTQTPRYLIKTRGQQVTLSCSPISGHRSVSWYQQTPGQGLQFLFEYFSETQRNKGNFPGRFSGRQFSNSRSEMNVSTLELGDSALYLCASSSSDRYNEQFFGPGTRLTVL.

V and J are TRBV24-1 and TRBJ2-3; 9 bases map to TRBD2. The CDR3 has 13 residues. The germline gives CDR1 KGHDR, CDR2 SFDVKD. Trimming took 10 bases from V and 7 from J; bases not matched to a gene: 8. CDR3 sequence reads: CATSGTSIHTQYF. CDR3 sequence (DNA): TGTGCCACGTCCGGGACTAGCATACATACGCAGTATTTT.

The genes are TRBV7-2 and TRBJ2-7; perhaps TRBD1 as D (6 bases). Germline V gives CDR1 SGHTA, CDR2 FQGNSA. V lost 5 bases, J lost 5 bases, and 19 bases lay in between. CDR3 size: 15 residues. CDR3 amino acids: CASSPDQQGSHEQYF. The CDR3 DNA reads as TGTGCCAGCAGCCCAGACCAGCAGGGGTCCCACGAGCAGTACTTC.

The CDR3 nucleotides read TGTGCCAGCAGTTCGACACGTGGGAACTTTGAGCAGTTCTTC. It encodes CASSSTRGNFEQFF. V and J are TRBV12-3 or TRBV12-4 and TRBJ2-1; no clear D. This CDR3 region has 14 residues. V gave up 4 bases and J gave up 9 bases, with 16 bases separating them.

This clonotype appeared a few times. This chain links TRBV7-2 with TRBJ1-4, with a possible D match to TRBD1 (6 bases). Trimming removed 3 bases from V and 5 bases from J, with 10 bases in between. The CDR3 has 14 amino acids. From germline, CDR1 is SGHTA and CDR2 FQGNSA. The CDR3 region is CASSFTGLNEKLFF. The CDR3 bases are TGTGCCAGCAGCTTCACAGGGCTGAATGAAAAACTGTTTTTT.

This chain connects TRBV6-1 to TRBJ2-1, with D perhaps matching TRBD1 (6 bases). The CDR3 spans 14 residues. Trimming took off 8 bases at V and 0 bases at J, with 11 bases between the two ends. Germline V gene lookup returns CDR1 MNHNS and CDR2 SASEGT. CDR3 amino acids: CASEQGSSYNEQFF. CDR3 DNA: TGTGCCAGCGAACAGGGTAGCTCCTACAATGAGCAGTTCTTC.